The present T cell receptor beta chain was sequenced within a study of shared clonotypes between healthy human individuals (dated by TCRdb to between 2020 and 2021). Notes on the research overall: A few men and a couple of women, aged 18 to 49 years, made up the cohort. For each donor, CD4 naive and CD4 memory were each run on three plates, CD8 naive on two plates, and CD8 memory on one plate. To estimate repertoire size and how much clonotypes are shared between individuals, the study performed deep sequencing of blood TCR repertoires from 4 to 6 healthy adults. Libraries were prepared and TCR repertoires were sequenced by different laboratories using diverse techniques, in order to increase sequencing depth and limit assay-specific biases. Leukapheresis yielded between about 0.94 and 9 billion PBMCs per donor.

Using the deep immunoSEQ assay, multiplex PCR amplified TCR CDR3 regions from genomic DNA. Extracted genomic DNA from each cell subset was spread evenly across all wells of several immunoSEQ 96-well plates, with each plate serving as a replicate. For sorted subsets, roughly 200 ng of genomic DNA, equivalent to 30,000 or so T cell genomes, went into each replicate PCR. Purified libraries were measured with a Qubit 3.0 fluorometer, size-checked on a Bioanalyzer 2100, and measured again with the KAPA Library Quantification kit. Every immunoSEQ 96-well plate was sequenced on a dedicated single-read 150-cycle Illumina NextSeq 550 flow cell. The authors' analysis ran thus. Because the immunoSEQ output included only junctional sequences and no quality scores, the filtering could not be the same as the filtering used for full-length reads. Sequences were annotated with PyIR, a Python wrapper for IgBLAST v1.9, and V/J genes and CDR3 were assigned using IMGT germline references. Reads were removed for weak V/J assignments (E-value above 1e-6), missing CDR3, stop codons, out-of-frame junctions, or ambiguous translated residues. A V3J clonotype was defined by an identical inferred V gene, J gene, and CDR3 amino acid sequence. Percentage overlap between repertoires was computed as shared unique clonotypes divided by the size of the smaller repertoire. Richness of each repertoire was evaluated using RTK rarefaction, the Chao1 estimator, and Recon v2.1 estimates of unobserved clonotypes. OLGA was used to compute generation probabilities for all TCRbeta clonotypes that the gDNA method yielded from a few donors. This immuneACCESS table, as held by TCRdb, lists in-frame sequences with V and J called but not all clones. Of the missing ones, under half trace to an unresolved V gene in checked studies; the others have no known cause. The DNA gave D and trimming, while V, J and clone size come from that table. Across this sample there are around 690,000 clones, with about nine tenths seen only once. The ten largest make up less than 40% of the sample.

The table lists this clone with a few counts. The antigen it binds to is not known. It has no much larger one-base neighbor in the sample; base qualities were not kept. Overall study results and their limits: Sharing across several donors was observed for around 4.8% of naive CD4, over 3% of naive CD8, 2% to 2.5% of memory CD4, and 0.4% of memory CD8 clonotypes. Even with the large sequencing depth, rarefaction of the sorted-subset datasets indicated that sequencing was incomplete. The genetic and exposure-history diversity represented was limited by the small number of donors. Only blood was sampled, and tissue TCR repertoires likely differ from those in blood. Naive subsets generally had larger estimated clonotype richness than memory subsets. Based on pairwise subsampling, the degree of clonotype sharing among donors was expected to be affected by sequencing depth. Clonotypes shared by all four sorted-subset donors showed higher generation probabilities than non-shared clonotypes.

Healthy HIV-negative adults with no recently reported acute infections or vaccinations were included as donors. Every donor was a Caucasian adult living in Nashville, Tennessee, USA. CD8 memory samples combined magnetically selected CD45RO+ cells with CCR7-negative CD45RA+ effector memory (TemRA) cells. After blood collection by leukapheresis, PBMCs were isolated using Ficoll-Histopaque density gradient centrifugation and then cryopreserved in the vapor phase of liquid nitrogen. Analytical flow cytometry was used to check the purity and quantity of each magnetically sorted T cell population. From each sorted fraction, genomic DNA was isolated and quantified by UV absorbance on a Nanodrop 2000c. V loses 4 bases of germline sequence and J loses 5 bases, and the interval between the two ends is 11 bases. CDR1 is given as SQVTM and CDR2 as ANQGSEA, both from the germline V gene. The CDR3 starts with the cysteine, ends with the phenylalanine, and has 13 residues. Only the CDR3 portion is preserved as DNA: 39 bases, with reading frame beginning at the first base.

Sequencing used memory CD8+ T cells from PBMCs. The cell subset or site label here, explained by the study, means: CD45RO+ cells pooled with CCR7-negative TemRA cells. The chain is encoded by TRBV29-1 joined to TRBJ1-4, with the D gene not confidently named. This TCR was recovered from a man aged 18-30 years in good health. Some clones in this sample may be carry-over from other donors' samples. The sequence in DNA is TGCAGCGTTGTGCTGTGGGAGAATGAAAAACTGTTTTTT. The translation is CSVVLWENEKLFF.